This T cell receptor (beta chain) was recovered during a study of T cell responses to AZD1222 COVID-19 vaccine. TCRdb's table, derived via immunoSEQ multiplex PCR, lists solely in-frame clones and lacks some. This sample has over 150,000 clones; approximately 90% occur once, and the top ten carry 2.5% to 3%. About this clone itself: Its antigen is not known.

Trimming cost V 0 bases and J 3 bases, with 9 bases left between them. The CDR3 is 14 amino acids. Per the germline V gene, CDR1 is SGHAT and CDR2 is FQNNGV. Study-level findings and limits: Recipients of AZD1222 seropositive at baseline numbered only five or six.

The sequence came from an adult in good health. This specimen was peripheral blood, taken on day 0 of AZD1222 vaccination. This chain uses TRBV11-2 with TRBJ2-7; D gene uncertain. The CDR3, as DNA: TGTGCCAGCAGCTTAGATATTGGGCACTACGAGCAGTACTTC. Translation: CASSLDIGHYEQYF.